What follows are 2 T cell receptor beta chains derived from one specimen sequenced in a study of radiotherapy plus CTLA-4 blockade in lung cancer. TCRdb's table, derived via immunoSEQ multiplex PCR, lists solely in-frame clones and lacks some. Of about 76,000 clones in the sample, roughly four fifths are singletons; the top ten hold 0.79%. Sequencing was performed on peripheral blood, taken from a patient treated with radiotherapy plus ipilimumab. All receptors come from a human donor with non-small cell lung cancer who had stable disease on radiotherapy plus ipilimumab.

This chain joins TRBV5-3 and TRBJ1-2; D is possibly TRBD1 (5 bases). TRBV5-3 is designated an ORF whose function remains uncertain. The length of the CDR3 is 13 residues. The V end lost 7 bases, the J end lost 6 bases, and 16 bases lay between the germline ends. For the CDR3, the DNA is TGTGCCAGATTTAAGGGGTCGGCAGATGGCTACACCTTC. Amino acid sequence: CARFKGSADGYTF.

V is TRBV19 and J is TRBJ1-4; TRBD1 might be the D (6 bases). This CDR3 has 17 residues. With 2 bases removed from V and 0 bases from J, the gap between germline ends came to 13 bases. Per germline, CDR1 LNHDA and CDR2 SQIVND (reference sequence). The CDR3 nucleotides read TGTGCCAGTAGTATAAACGGACAGTGGGCAACTAATGAAAAACTGTTTTTT. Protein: CASSINGQWATNEKLFF.